Listed below are T cell receptor beta chains from one sample, sequenced in a study of cytomegalovirus exposure and HLA in healthy donors. Clones were sequenced by immunoSEQ multiplex PCR, and TCRdb holds only the in-frame ones, with some missing. The sample has about 160,000 clones, around 92% seen once; the top ten hold around 10%. Specimen: PBMCs. The receptors derive from a woman aged 18-35 years in good health and CMV-seropositive. CDR3s include the opening cysteine and the closing phenylalanine or tryptophan. Each record gives: J gene, V gene, CDR3 protein.

j_gene: TRBJ2-7
v_gene: TRBV27
CDR3aa: CASSWNAGPSYEQYF

j_gene: TRBJ2-7
v_gene: TRBV28
CDR3aa: CASRDYATYEQYF

j_gene: TRBJ2-1
v_gene: TRBV5-1
CDR3aa: CASRLAGAAFF

j_gene: TRBJ2-1
v_gene: TRBV18
CDR3aa: CASSRTSGTYNEQFF

j_gene: TRBJ2-7
v_gene: TRBV9
CDR3aa: CASSVEQEPYEQYF

j_gene: TRBJ2-3
v_gene: TRBV6-1
CDR3aa: CASSDPSGSVSTDTQYF

j_gene: TRBJ2-1
v_gene: TRBV14
CDR3aa: CASSQLEAYNEQFF

j_gene: TRBJ1-3
v_gene: TRBV7-9
CDR3aa: CASSQGRDWIENTIYF

j_gene: TRBJ2-3
v_gene: TRBV11-3
CDR3aa: CASSSAGADTQYF

j_gene: TRBJ2-3
v_gene: TRBV20-1
CDR3aa: CSASTDTQYF

j_gene: TRBJ2-7
v_gene: TRBV7-9
CDR3aa: CASSLSEDPYRATSYEQYF

j_gene: TRBJ2-5
v_gene: TRBV7-2
CDR3aa: CASSLRGPTQETQYF

j_gene: TRBJ2-1
v_gene: TRBV19
CDR3aa: CASSTQNRDRGYNEQFF

j_gene: TRBJ2-3
v_gene: TRBV11-2
CDR3aa: CASSLPSTDTQYF

j_gene: TRBJ1-5
v_gene: TRBV9
CDR3aa: CASKRTGDYSNQPQHF

j_gene: TRBJ1-5
v_gene: TRBV21-1
CDR3aa: CASSKEGTGGLFFGQPQHF

j_gene: TRBJ2-2
v_gene: TRBV4-1
CDR3aa: CASSPLTGKSGELFF

j_gene: TRBJ1-2
v_gene: TRBV28
CDR3aa: CASSLGQGVNYGYTF

j_gene: TRBJ1-2
v_gene: TRBV7-3
CDR3aa: CASSLGGAAKTYGYTF

j_gene: TRBJ2-5
v_gene: TRBV30
CDR3aa: CAWSGPRSRVSETQYF

j_gene: TRBJ1-5
v_gene: TRBV6-1
CDR3aa: CASSDPNKPGQSSNQPQHF

j_gene: TRBJ2-5
v_gene: TRBV6-5
CDR3aa: CASSYSTRETQYF

j_gene: TRBJ2-3
v_gene: TRBV2
CDR3aa: CASSVGWGGPTDTQYF

j_gene: TRBJ2-3
v_gene: TRBV6-4
CDR3aa: CASSGEREADTQYF

j_gene: TRBJ2-7
v_gene: TRBV5-5
CDR3aa: CASSFVHEQYF

j_gene: TRBJ2-1
v_gene: TRBV27
CDR3aa: CASSWGTGLSYNEQFF

j_gene: TRBJ2-7
v_gene: TRBV18
CDR3aa: CASSPGTSYEQYF

j_gene: TRBJ2-1
v_gene: TRBV11-2
CDR3aa: CASRSTSGAYNEQFF

j_gene: TRBJ2-1
v_gene: TRBV30
CDR3aa: CAWSLADPGDEQFF